The 27 T cell receptor beta chains presented below share a single source sample, sequenced in a study of T cell changes during pregnancy in multiple sclerosis. Some clones are missing from TCRdb's copy, which holds only in-frame ones; the method was immunoSEQ multiplex PCR. Among 100,000 or so clones, roughly 92% were seen once, and the ten largest hold 0.99%. The sequencing used peripheral blood, collected after pregnancy. The origin of the receptors is a female donor with multiple sclerosis, enrolled in a pregnancy study.

The rearrangement joins TRBV29-1 to TRBJ2-7, with D possibly matching TRBD2 (6 bases). The CDR3 has 14 residues. V was cut by 3 bases and J by 0 bases, with 12 bases left in between. Per the germline V gene, CDR1 is SQVTM and CDR2 is ANQGSEA. CDR3 coding DNA: TGCAGCGTTGACGTTTCGGGACTCTCCTACGAGCAGTACTTC. Its protein product is CSVDVSGLSYEQYF.

The chain links TRBV14 to TRBJ2-7; unclear D gene. Germline loops: CDR1 SGHDN, CDR2 FVKESK. The V gene lost 4 bases and the J gene lost 4 bases, with 11 bases spanning the gap. The CDR3 extends over 13 amino acids. The CDR3 region is CASSPPGWYEQYF. The CDR3 DNA reads as TGTGCCAGCAGCCCTCCCGGGTGGTACGAGCAGTACTTC.

The J gene is TRBJ2-3, the V gene TRBV2; 8 nucleotides match TRBD2. Germline V gene sequence: CDR1 SNHLY, CDR2 FYNNEI. After removal of 7 bases from V and 0 bases from J, the junction contained 3 bases not matched to a gene. The CDR3 runs 14 residues. CDR3 residues: CASIPSGSTDTQYF. The DNA for the CDR3 is TGTGCCAGCATCCCTAGCGGGAGCACAGATACGCAGTATTTT.

The chain has TRBV5-6 and TRBJ2-5, with D possibly being TRBD2 (5 bases). V shed 4 bases and J shed 0 bases, with 10 bases lying between them. CDR1 and CDR2 from the germline V gene are SGHDT and YYEEEE. The CDR3 extends over 14 amino acids. CDR3 region: CASSPPGNQETQYF. For the CDR3, the DNA is TGTGCCAGCAGCCCACCGGGGAACCAAGAGACCCAGTACTTC.

This clone was recorded a few times. The chain combines TRBV27 with TRBJ2-2; D remains ambiguous. Trimming pared 6 bases from V and 4 bases from J, leaving 6 bases between. CDR3 size: 12 residues. Germline CDR1 MNHEY, CDR2 SMNVEV (reference sequence). As DNA, the CDR3 is TGTGCCAGCAGCTACTCCACCGGGGAGCTGTTTTTT. Amino acid sequence: CASSYSTGELFF.

The rearrangement joins TRBV28 to TRBJ2-5; 11 nucleotides agree with TRBD2. Germline lookup yields CDR1 MDHEN and CDR2 SYDVKM. The CDR3 extends over 16 amino acids. V trimming: 5 bases; J trimming: 6 bases; junction bases outside the gene matches: 11. CDR3 residues: CASSLYSGRALKTQYF. The CDR3 DNA reads as TGTGCCAGCAGTCTATATAGCGGGAGGGCCCTGAAGACCCAGTACTTC.

The chain uses TRBV5-4 and TRBJ2-1; perhaps TRBD1 as D (5 bases). The CDR3 extends over 13 amino acids. CDR1 SGHNT and CDR2 YYREEE come from the germline V gene (reference sequence). V was pared by 5 bases and J by 4 bases, with 10 bases between. The CDR3 loop is CASRGPPYNEQFF. CDR3 coding DNA: TGTGCCAGCAGGGGGCCACCTTACAATGAGCAGTTCTTC.

The V call is TRBV7-2, the J call TRBJ2-1; TRBD1 matches at 10 bases. V lost 5 bases and J lost 5; bases outside the gene matches: 3. The CDR3 runs to 14 residues. From germline, CDR1 is SGHTA and CDR2 FQGNSA. CDR3 amino acids: CASSMGQGNNEQFF. In DNA, the CDR3 is TGTGCCAGCAGCATGGGACAGGGGAACAATGAGCAGTTCTTC.

This chain links TRBV7-9 with TRBJ1-5; D is ambiguous. Germline V gives CDR1 SEHNR, CDR2 FQNEAQ (reference sequence). This CDR3 is built from 15 residues. V gave up 5 bases and J gave up 0 bases, with 11 bases separating them. As DNA, the CDR3 is TGTGCCAGCAGCCCGACCGGAGATAGCAATCAGCCCCAGCATTTT. Protein sequence: CASSPTGDSNQPQHF.

The chain employs TRBV4-1 and TRBJ1-5; D call uncertain. This CDR3 region has 15 residues. CDR1 MGHRA and CDR2 YSYEKL come from the germline V gene. V was trimmed by 0 bases and J by 4 bases, leaving 10 bases between them. The CDR3 sequence is CASSQERGRNQPQHF. CDR3 bases: TGCGCCAGCAGCCAAGAGCGGGGTCGGAATCAGCCCCAGCATTTT.

As DNA, the CDR3 is TGTGCCAGCCGGGACCAGGGGCGGTACGAGCAGTACTTC. This translates into CASRDQGRYEQYF. The rearrangement joins TRBV6-1 to TRBJ2-7; a weak D match, TRBD1 (6 bases). The germline gives CDR1 MNHNS, CDR2 SASEGT. Trimming took off 8 bases at V and 4 bases at J, with 15 bases between the two ends. This CDR3 is 13 amino acids long.

The genes are TRBV13 and TRBJ2-1, with D maybe TRBD1 (5 bases). This CDR3 is 14 amino acids long. From germline, CDR1 is PRHDT and CDR2 FYEKMQ (reference sequence). Trimming stripped 4 bases from V and 7 bases from J, with 14 bases between. The CDR3, as DNA: TGTGCCAGCAGCTACACTCAGGGTCCTAATGAGCAGTTCTTC. Protein: CASSYTQGPNEQFF.

The V and J genes are TRBV19 and TRBJ1-1; D possibly corresponds to TRBD1 (5 bases). CDR1 LNHDA and CDR2 SQIVND come from the germline V gene (reference sequence). CDR3 size: 13 residues. Trimming left V 4 bases short and J 5 bases short, with 11 bases between. DNA for the CDR3: TGTGCCAGTAGTACCGGGGGTTTAACTGAAGCTTTCTTT. It yields the protein CASSTGGLTEAFF. Using reference TRBV19 and TRBJ1-1 for the parts outside the CDR3, the full variable domain is DGGITQSPKYLFRKEGQNVTLSCEQNLNHDAMYWYRQDPGQGLRLIYYSQIVNDFQKGDIAEGYSVSREKKESFPLTVTSAQKNPTAFYLCASSTGGLTEAFFGQGTRLTVV.

This clone was recorded a few times. The chain couples TRBV27 to TRBJ2-7; possible D gene TRBD2, 5 bases. This CDR3 comprises 13 residues. Germline V gene data show CDR1 as MNHEY and CDR2 as SMNVEV (reference sequence). The V and J ends lost 3 bases and 2 bases respectively, with 8 bases between them. The CDR3 nucleotides are TGTGCCAGCAGTTTGCGGGCCGCCTACGAGCAGTACTTC. It is translated as CASSLRAAYEQYF.

The genes are TRBV14 and TRBJ2-3; 8 nucleotides align to TRBD2. The CDR3 is made up of 17 amino acids. Germline lookup yields CDR1 SGHDN and CDR2 FVKESK. V gave up 1 base and J gave up 3 bases; unmatched junction bases: 9. The CDR3 DNA reads TGTGCCAGCAGCCAAGTCCCCAGCGGGAGAAGGACAGATACGCAGTATTTT. It yields the protein CASSQVPSGRRTDTQYF.

The chain carries TRBV7-9 and TRBJ2-1, with D possibly being TRBD2 (5 bases). The germline V gene has CDR1 SEHNR and CDR2 FQNEAQ (reference sequence). This CDR3 spans 16 amino acids. V lost 0 bases and J lost 0, with 9 bases in between. CDR3 protein: CASSLATGSSYNEQFF. Here the CDR3 DNA reads TGTGCCAGCAGCTTAGCGACGGGAAGCTCCTACAATGAGCAGTTCTTC.

The chain carries TRBV7-2 and TRBJ2-5; 11 bases line up with TRBD2. The CDR3 length is 16 residues. Germline trimming cut 0 bases from V and 1 base from J; bases unmatched to any gene: 1. The germline V gene encodes CDR1 SGHTA and CDR2 FQGNSA. The DNA for the CDR3 is TGTGCCAGCAGCTTAGCCGGGACTAGCGGCCAAGAGACCCAGTACTTC. Translation: CASSLAGTSGQETQYF. Looking up the rest from reference TRBV7-2 and TRBJ2-5 gives the full variable domain: GAGVSQSPSNKVTEKGKDVELRCDPISGHTALYWYRQSLGQGLEFLIYFQGNSAPDKSGLPSDRFSAERTGGSVSTLTIQRTQQEDSAVYLCASSLAGTSGQETQYFGPGTRLLVL.

A single count supports this clone. The gene calls are TRBV19 and TRBJ2-3, with a weak D call TRBD2 (6 bases). V was pared by 11 bases and J by 5 bases, with 17 bases between. Looked up from germline, CDR1 is LNHDA and CDR2 is SQIVND (reference sequence). This CDR3 is 13 amino acids long. The CDR3 sequence: CAVNTGVGDTQYF. CDR3 DNA sequence: TGTGCCGTGAATACGGGGGTGGGAGATACGCAGTATTTT.

V is TRBV13 and J is TRBJ2-1; 9 nucleotides match TRBD1. Germline-derived CDR1 and CDR2 are PRHDT and FYEKMQ (reference sequence). The CDR3 loop spans 15 amino acids. The V segment lost 1 base and the J segment 7 bases; nucleotides outside the gene matches: 5. CDR3 nucleotide sequence: TGTGCCAGCAGCTTAGAACAGGGGGCGGGGAATGAGCAGTTCTTC. Amino acid sequence: CASSLEQGAGNEQFF.

The chain joins TRBV5-8 to TRBJ1-4, with a possible D match to TRBD1 (6 bases). Germline-derived CDR1 and CDR2 are SGHTS and YDEGEE. This CDR3 contains 17 residues. V gave up 4 bases and J gave up 0 bases, with 16 bases separating them. The CDR3 is CASSPEQGQATNEKLFF. CDR3 bases: TGTGCCAGCAGCCCTGAACAGGGTCAGGCAACTAATGAAAAACTGTTTTTT. Full variable domain (missing parts from reference TRBV5-8 and TRBJ1-4): EAGVTQSPTHLIKTRGQQATLRCSPISGHTSVYWYQQALGLGLQFLLWYDEGEERNRGNFPPRFSGRQFPNYSSELNVNALELEDSALYLCASSPEQGQATNEKLFFGSGTQLSVL.

The genes are TRBV7-8 and TRBJ2-7, with TRBD1 matching over 10 bases. V lost 2 bases, J lost 4 bases, and 2 bases stayed unmatched. Germline CDR1 SGHVS, CDR2 FQNEAQ. The CDR3 sequence is 14 residues long. CDR3 region: CASSLRDRGYEQYF. The CDR3 DNA reads as TGTGCCAGCAGCTTACGGGACAGGGGATACGAGCAGTACTTC.

The chain is built from TRBV5-1 and TRBJ2-7; 7 bases are a match to TRBD1. Losses at the gene ends were 4 bases for V and 4 bases for J; bases not matched to a gene: 11. The CDR3 totals 15 residues. Per the germline V gene, CDR1 is SGHRS and CDR2 is YFSETQ. The chain's CDR3 is CASSLGPDRIYEQYF. The CDR3 DNA sequence: TGCGCCAGCAGCCTTGGCCCGGACAGGATATACGAGCAGTACTTC.

V usage is TRBV29-1 and J usage is TRBJ2-1; 11 bases line up with TRBD2. V lost 1 base and J lost 2; bases outside the gene matches: 7. Germline-derived CDR1 and CDR2 are SQVTM and ANQGSEA. This CDR3 is 17 amino acids long. The CDR3 DNA follows: TGCAGCGTTGAAGCTCCCGGGACTAGCGGTCCCTACAATGAGCAGTTCTTC. Translated, it gives CSVEAPGTSGPYNEQFF.

This sequence joins TRBV7-2 and TRBJ2-7, with 13 nucleotides matching TRBD2. The CDR3 totals 17 residues. CDR1 is SGHTA, CDR2 FQGNSA, per germline. Losses at the gene ends were 5 bases for V and 4 bases for J; bases not matched to a gene: 11. CDR3: CASSTGLAGVGGYEQYF. The CDR3 bases are TGTGCCAGCAGCACAGGACTAGCGGGAGTAGGGGGGTACGAGCAGTACTTC.

The rearrangement links TRBV29-1 to TRBJ1-1; the D gene is possibly TRBD1 (5 bases). V was clipped by 5 bases and J by 1 base, with 11 bases between them. Germline V gene lookup returns CDR1 SQVTM and CDR2 ANQGSEA. CDR3 length: 13 amino acids. The DNA for the CDR3 is TGCAGCGTTAGGGGAATAAGGAACACTGAAGCTTTCTTT. This codes for CSVRGIRNTEAFF.

The genes are TRBV7-6 and TRBJ2-7; 13 positions match TRBD2. The CDR3 is 14 amino acids. Germline values: CDR1 SGHVS, CDR2 FNYEAQ. V shed 5 bases and J 7 bases; nucleotides not matched to a gene: 5. Here the CDR3 DNA reads TGTGCCAGCAGCCCCGGGACTAGCGGGACTGAGCAGTACTTC. It is translated as CASSPGTSGTEQYF.

The chain carries TRBV19 and TRBJ2-4; D gene ambiguous. This CDR3 is 13 amino acids long. Germline values: CDR1 LNHDA, CDR2 SQIVND (reference sequence). V dropped 8 bases and J dropped 6 bases, with 14 bases sitting between them. The CDR3 protein is CASLDFSRNIQYF. In DNA form, the CDR3 reads TGTGCCAGTCTTGACTTTTCTAGAAACATTCAGTACTTC.